The rows below give T cell receptor beta chains drawn from one sample of a study of Ad26.COV2.S vaccination and SARS-CoV-2 variants. The table came from immunoSEQ multiplex PCR; TCRdb's copy has only in-frame clones and leaves some out. The data show around 450,000 clones, with 89% seen just once and about 2.4% held by the top ten. The source was peripheral blood, collected in a trial of Ad26.COV2.S vaccine versus placebo. These receptors all stem from a person between 18 and 65 years old who received the Ad26.COV2.S COVID-19 vaccine or a placebo. The CDR3 runs from the conserved cysteine through the conserved F or W. Fields, in order: CDR3 protein, CDR3 DNA, J gene, V gene, clone size, D gene. The D gene is left open where the match is weak. Clone size is given for some rows only: seen once, a few or many times, or a class if the clone is expanded.

CDR3 protein: CASSEPVRAVPSSYNSPLHF
CDR3 DNA: TGTGCCAGCAGTGAACCGGTAAGGGCCGTTCCGAGCTCCTATAATTCACCCCTCCACTTT
J gene: TRBJ1-6
V gene: TRBV6-1
clone size: -
D gene: -

CDR3 protein: CASSERWGVVTEAFF
CDR3 DNA: TGTGCCAGCAGTGAAAGATGGGGCGTTGTCACTGAAGCTTTCTTT
J gene: TRBJ1-1
V gene: TRBV2
clone size: -
D gene: -

CDR3 protein: CASSLSGRETQYF
CDR3 DNA: TGCGCCAGCAGCTTGAGTGGGCGAGAGACCCAGTACTTC
J gene: TRBJ2-5
V gene: TRBV5-1
clone size: -
D gene: -

CDR3 protein: CASSLDRQGTIPSEAFF
CDR3 DNA: TGTGCCAGCAGCTTAGACCGACAGGGCACTATACCCTCTGAAGCTTTCTTT
J gene: TRBJ1-1
V gene: TRBV7-6
clone size: -
D gene: TRBD1

CDR3 protein: CASSSGQLYGYTF
CDR3 DNA: TGTGCCAGCAGCTCCGGACAGCTCTATGGCTACACCTTC
J gene: TRBJ1-2
V gene: TRBV7-9
clone size: -
D gene: -

CDR3 protein: CASSTSQRQTF
CDR3 DNA: TGTGCCAGCAGTACGAGCCAGCGGCAGACCTTC
J gene: TRBJ1-2
V gene: TRBV2
clone size: -
D gene: -

CDR3 protein: CAIRTTGNEKLFF
CDR3 DNA: TGTGCCATCAGGACGACAGGCAATGAAAAACTGTTTTTT
J gene: TRBJ1-4
V gene: TRBV10-3
clone size: once
D gene: -

CDR3 protein: CASAGSHFTGELFF
CDR3 DNA: TGTGCCAGCGCCGGGTCCCACTTCACCGGGGAGCTGTTTTTT
J gene: TRBJ2-2
V gene: TRBV7-9
clone size: -
D gene: -

CDR3 protein: CATQKATNEKLFF
CDR3 DNA: TGTGCCACCCAAAAGGCAACTAATGAAAAACTGTTTTTT
J gene: TRBJ1-4
V gene: TRBV10-3
clone size: -
D gene: -

CDR3 protein: CASSRAGDSPLHF
CDR3 DNA: TGTGCCAGCAGCCGGGCAGGGGATTCACCCCTCCACTTT
J gene: TRBJ1-6
V gene: TRBV6-5
clone size: -
D gene: -

CDR3 protein: CASSQDVLSGTGRTEAFF
CDR3 DNA: TGCGCCAGCAGCCAAGATGTTCTCTCCGGGACAGGGAGAACTGAAGCTTTCTTT
J gene: TRBJ1-1
V gene: TRBV4-3
clone size: -
D gene: TRBD1

CDR3 protein: CASSLVPPGPGRQETQYF
CDR3 DNA: TGTGCCAGCAGCTTAGTTCCCCCAGGGCCCGGAAGACAAGAGACCCAGTACTTC
J gene: TRBJ2-5
V gene: TRBV13
clone size: -
D gene: -

CDR3 protein: CASSLDSGVKAFF
CDR3 DNA: TGTGCCAGCAGCTTAGATTCCGGGGTTAAAGCTTTCTTT
J gene: TRBJ1-1
V gene: TRBV11-2
clone size: -
D gene: -

CDR3 protein: CASSNGPYNEQFF
CDR3 DNA: TGTGCCAGCAGCAACGGGCCCTACAATGAGCAGTTCTTC
J gene: TRBJ2-1
V gene: TRBV7-9
clone size: -
D gene: -

CDR3 protein: CSVSRGGEQYF
CDR3 DNA: TGCAGTGTCTCTAGGGGCGGCGAGCAGTACTTC
J gene: TRBJ2-7
V gene: TRBV20-1
clone size: -
D gene: -

CDR3 protein: CASSHRGTVTGQPQHF
CDR3 DNA: TGTGCCAGCAGCCATAGGGGGACAGTGACTGGGCAGCCCCAGCATTTT
J gene: TRBJ1-5
V gene: TRBV6-2/TRBV6-3
clone size: -
D gene: TRBD1

CDR3 protein: CASSLLPGRGHGYTF
CDR3 DNA: TGTGCCAGCAGTCTCCTCCCCGGGCGGGGGCATGGCTACACCTTC
J gene: TRBJ1-2
V gene: TRBV27
clone size: -
D gene: -

CDR3 protein: CASSGPGQGAYEQYF
CDR3 DNA: TGTGCCAGCAGCGGACCGGGACAGGGGGCCTACGAGCAGTACTTC
J gene: TRBJ2-7
V gene: TRBV6-5
clone size: -
D gene: TRBD1

CDR3 protein: CASSQSQYRPGLAGDSYNEQFF
CDR3 DNA: TGCGCCAGCAGTCAATCCCAGTACCGCCCGGGACTAGCGGGCGACTCCTACAATGAGCAGTTCTTC
J gene: TRBJ2-1
V gene: TRBV23-1
clone size: once
D gene: TRBD2

CDR3 protein: CASSLASGYGYTF
CDR3 DNA: TGTGCCAGCAGCTTAGCCTCAGGGTATGGCTACACCTTC
J gene: TRBJ1-2
V gene: TRBV7-8
clone size: -
D gene: -

CDR3 protein: CASSQESWTENTEAFF
CDR3 DNA: TGTGCCAGCAGCCAAGAATCCTGGACAGAGAACACTGAAGCTTTCTTT
J gene: TRBJ1-1
V gene: TRBV4-2
clone size: -
D gene: -

CDR3 protein: CASSGAGTVKPGYTF
CDR3 DNA: TGTGCCAGTAGCGGCGCGGGGACAGTCAAGCCCGGCTACACCTTC
J gene: TRBJ1-2
V gene: TRBV19
clone size: -
D gene: TRBD1

CDR3 protein: CASSPSYRGNGYTF
CDR3 DNA: TGTGCCAGCAGCCCGTCCTACAGGGGGAATGGCTACACCTTC
J gene: TRBJ1-2
V gene: TRBV7-2
clone size: -
D gene: TRBD1

CDR3 protein: CASSLGTGGFGYTF
CDR3 DNA: TGCGCCAGCAGCCTCGGGACAGGGGGATTTGGCTACACCTTC
J gene: TRBJ1-2
V gene: TRBV5-1
clone size: -
D gene: TRBD1

CDR3 protein: CAISESYSNQPQHF
CDR3 DNA: TGTGCCATCAGTGAGTCTTACAGCAATCAGCCCCAGCATTTT
J gene: TRBJ1-5
V gene: TRBV10-3
clone size: -
D gene: -

CDR3 protein: CAWNRGDGYTF
CDR3 DNA: TGTGCCTGGAACCGAGGGGATGGCTACACCTTC
J gene: TRBJ1-2
V gene: TRBV30
clone size: -
D gene: -

CDR3 protein: CASRPGGTGGFCYEQYF
CDR3 DNA: TGCGCCAGCAGGCCCGGCGGGACAGGGGGTTTTTGTTACGAGCAGTACTTC
J gene: TRBJ2-7
V gene: TRBV23-1
clone size: once
D gene: TRBD1

CDR3 protein: CASSLVQGSYNEQFF
CDR3 DNA: TGCGCCAGCAGCTTGGTTCAGGGGTCGTACAATGAGCAGTTCTTC
J gene: TRBJ2-1
V gene: TRBV5-1
clone size: few
D gene: -

CDR3 protein: CASSLSLVESDTQYF
CDR3 DNA: TGTGCCAGCAGCTTAAGTCTAGTGGAGTCCGATACGCAGTATTTT
J gene: TRBJ2-3
V gene: TRBV7-2
clone size: -
D gene: -

CDR3 protein: CASTSRENQPQHF
CDR3 DNA: TGTGCCAGCACTAGCCGGGAGAATCAGCCCCAGCATTTT
J gene: TRBJ1-5
V gene: TRBV6-6
clone size: -
D gene: -

CDR3 protein: CASSGEGRNQETQYF
CDR3 DNA: TGTGCCAGCAGCGGCGAAGGACGGAATCAAGAGACCCAGTACTTC
J gene: TRBJ2-5
V gene: TRBV5-6
clone size: -
D gene: -

CDR3 protein: CAISEVGSRGYTF
CDR3 DNA: TGTGCCATCAGTGAAGTCGGGAGTCGTGGCTACACCTTC
J gene: TRBJ1-2
V gene: TRBV10-3
clone size: -
D gene: -

CDR3 protein: CASSPGAVTNEKLFF
CDR3 DNA: TGCGCCAGCAGCCCGGGAGCAGTAACTAATGAAAAACTGTTTTTT
J gene: TRBJ1-4
V gene: TRBV5-1
clone size: -
D gene: -

CDR3 protein: CASSVSPEMNTEAFF
CDR3 DNA: TGTGCCAGCAGCGTGTCCCCGGAAATGAACACTGAAGCTTTCTTT
J gene: TRBJ1-1
V gene: TRBV9
clone size: -
D gene: -

CDR3 protein: CASSNTGNTEAFF
CDR3 DNA: TGTGCCAGCAGCAATACAGGGAACACTGAAGCTTTCTTT
J gene: TRBJ1-1
V gene: TRBV3-1/TRBV3-2
clone size: -
D gene: -

CDR3 protein: CSAREGTLQFF
CDR3 DNA: TGCAGTGCTAGAGAGGGGACATTACAGTTCTTC
J gene: TRBJ2-1
V gene: TRBV20-1
clone size: -
D gene: -

CDR3 protein: CASSVTSGQEQFF
CDR3 DNA: TGTGCCAGCAGCGTGACTAGCGGGCAAGAGCAGTTCTTC
J gene: TRBJ2-1
V gene: TRBV9
clone size: many
D gene: TRBD2

CDR3 protein: CASSQVPGEISEAFF
CDR3 DNA: TGTGCCAGCAGCCAAGTTCCGGGGGAGATATCTGAAGCTTTCTTT
J gene: TRBJ1-1
V gene: TRBV14
clone size: -
D gene: -

CDR3 protein: CASSLGGQGGEQFF
CDR3 DNA: TGTGCCAGCAGCTTAGGGGGACAGGGGGGTGAGCAGTTCTTC
J gene: TRBJ2-1
V gene: TRBV11-1
clone size: -
D gene: TRBD1

CDR3 protein: CASSPGRTGWGQYF
CDR3 DNA: TGTGCCAGCTCTCCGGGACGGACCGGCTGGGGGCAGTACTTC
J gene: TRBJ2-7
V gene: TRBV18
clone size: -
D gene: -

CDR3 protein: CASNRQGSHEQYF
CDR3 DNA: TGTGCCAGCAACCGACAGGGGTCGCACGAGCAGTACTTC
J gene: TRBJ2-7
V gene: TRBV2
clone size: -
D gene: TRBD1

CDR3 protein: CASSFPGVETQYF
CDR3 DNA: TGTGCCAGCAGTTTTCCGGGGGTAGAGACCCAGTACTTC
J gene: TRBJ2-5
V gene: TRBV6-5
clone size: -
D gene: -

CDR3 protein: CSASRRGSGRARADTQYF
CDR3 DNA: TGCAGTGCTAGTCGGAGGGGTAGCGGGAGGGCCAGAGCAGATACGCAGTATTTT
J gene: TRBJ2-3
V gene: TRBV20-1
clone size: -
D gene: TRBD2

CDR3 protein: CATSRHGGGGALMETQYF
CDR3 DNA: TGTGCCACCAGCAGGCATGGGGGCGGGGGGGCCTTAATGGAGACCCAGTACTTC
J gene: TRBJ2-5
V gene: TRBV15
clone size: -
D gene: TRBD2

CDR3 protein: CASSRTGLYGYTF
CDR3 DNA: TGTGCCAGCAGCCGGACAGGACTCTATGGCTACACCTTC
J gene: TRBJ1-2
V gene: TRBV6-5
clone size: -
D gene: TRBD1

CDR3 protein: CASSPDRGNQPQHF
CDR3 DNA: TGTGCCAGCAGCCCGGACAGGGGCAATCAGCCCCAGCATTTT
J gene: TRBJ1-5
V gene: TRBV7-8
clone size: -
D gene: TRBD1